What follows is one T cell receptor beta chain and its context. The data belong to a study of T cell responses to AZD1222 COVID-19 vaccine. The germline V gene encodes CDR1 SGDLS and CDR2 YYNGEE. The length of the CDR3 is 18 residues. Trimming at V came to 2 bases and at J to 1 base, leaving 9 bases not matched to a gene. The repertoire was sequenced with immunoSEQ multiplex PCR; TCRdb's copy has only in-frame clones and lacks some. Here the sample spans approximately 150,000 clones, 86% being singletons. The chain uses TRBV9 and TRBJ1-6; 7 positions match TRBD1. The starting material was peripheral blood, obtained 28 days after the second AZD1222 dose. The clonotype was recovered from an adult who received the AZD1222 COVID-19 vaccine. The CDR3 DNA is TGTGCCAGCAGCGTCGGTAACAGGGGAAGATCCTATAATTCACCCCTCCACTTT. This translates into CASSVGNRGRSYNSPLHF.